The next 19 T cell receptor beta chains were all read from a single sample in a study of CD8+ T cells in alopecia areata. cDNA prepared by RNA extraction and subsequent reverse transcription served as the template for sequencing. Profiled with immunoSEQ multiplex PCR; TCRdb holds only in-frame clones, not every one. Among over 60,000 clones, about 43% were seen once, and the ten largest hold about a fifth. This sample's treatment: oral pan-JAK inhibitor, 5-10 mg twice daily. The sample consisted of CD8+ T cells sorted from blood, taken at approximately week 36, from a patient treated with tofacitinib. The receptors were gathered from a human donor with alopecia areata.

The chain carries TRBV7-9 and TRBJ2-7; D perhaps matches TRBD2 (6 bases). V lost 5 bases to trimming and J lost 3 bases, with 8 bases between them. This CDR3 has 12 residues. Per germline, CDR1 SEHNR and CDR2 FQNEAQ (reference sequence). This CDR3 reads CASSAGLYEQYF. For the CDR3, the DNA is TGTGCCAGCAGCGCGGGGCTCTACGAGCAGTACTTC.

This clone occurred a few times. Other DNA sequences of this sample code for an identical CDR3. The chain has TRBV29-1 and TRBJ2-7; TRBD2 might be the D (5 bases). Germline V CDR1 and CDR2: SQVTM, ANQGSEA. The CDR3 is 14 amino acids. V lost 1 base to trimming and J lost 2 bases, with 12 bases between them. The CDR3 region is CSVEGLADTYEQYF. In DNA form, the CDR3 reads TGCAGCGTTGAAGGCCTAGCTGATACCTACGAGCAGTACTTC.

The V call is TRBV13, the J call TRBJ1-2, with TRBD1 identical over 7 bases. Trimming removed 3 bases from V and 8 bases from J; junction bases left unmatched: 6. This CDR3 is built from 13 residues. The germline gives CDR1 PRHDT, CDR2 FYEKMQ (reference sequence). The CDR3 here is CASSFRQGLGYTF. The CDR3 nucleotides read TGTGCCAGCAGCTTCAGACAGGGTTTAGGCTACACCTTC.

The chain is built from TRBV9 and TRBJ2-7; the match to TRBD2 covers 7 bases. Germline V lookup: CDR1 SGDLS, CDR2 YYNGEE. V dropped 3 bases and J dropped 7; count of bases not matched to a gene: 1. The CDR3 covers 11 residues. CDR3: CASSGAGEQYF. DNA of the CDR3: TGTGCCAGCAGCGGAGCGGGGGAGCAGTACTTC.

This sequence joins TRBV9 and TRBJ2-5, with 9 positions matching TRBD2. With V trimmed by 4 bases and J by 4 bases, 11 bases remained unmatched. Germline assignment: CDR1 SGDLS and CDR2 YYNGEE. CDR3 length: 16 amino acids. The CDR3 nucleotides are TGTGCCAGCAGCTCCAGTGATAGCGGGAGCCGAGAGACCCAGTACTTC. Translated, it gives CASSSSDSGSRETQYF.

The rearrangement links TRBV25-1 to TRBJ2-1; no clear D. Germline-derived CDR1 and CDR2 are MGHDK and SYGVNS. CDR3 length equals 12 residues. V was pared by 4 bases and J by 8 bases, with 9 bases between. The CDR3 reads CASSGNDHEQFF. The DNA of the CDR3 is TGTGCCAGCAGTGGAAATGACCATGAGCAGTTCTTC.

The sample holds a few counts of this clone. This chain uses TRBV4-1 with TRBJ2-3; D may correspond to TRBD1 or TRBD2 (6 bases each). The CDR3 length is 15 residues. CDR1 and CDR2 from the germline V gene are MGHRA and YSYEKL. V lost 7 bases, J lost 3 bases, and 17 bases lay in between. Here the CDR3 DNA reads TGCGCCAGCACTCTCCCGGGGGCAGTTACAGATACGCAGTATTTT. Translating it yields CASTLPGAVTDTQYF.

The chain has TRBV27 and TRBJ2-7; the D is unclear. The CDR3 consists of 14 residues. Germline assignment: CDR1 MNHEY and CDR2 SMNVEV (reference sequence). Trimming took off 2 bases at V and 0 bases at J, with 8 bases between the two ends. The CDR3 bases are TGTGCCAGCAGTTTAGGGCAGGCCTCCTACGAGCAGTACTTC. This encodes CASSLGQASYEQYF.

The J gene is TRBJ2-2, the V gene TRBV5-6, with D uncertain. This CDR3 is 13 amino acids long. From germline, CDR1 is SGHDT and CDR2 YYEEEE. Trimming removed 5 bases from V and 7 bases from J, with 12 bases in between. The CDR3 DNA reads TGTGCCAGCAGTAACGAGGAGATCGGGGAGCTGTTTTTT. Amino acids: CASSNEEIGELFF.

The chain links TRBV5-1 to TRBJ1-1, with D possibly TRBD1 on 6 matching bases. Deletions cut 0 bases from V and 8 bases from J, with 8 bases between. The CDR3 length is 12 residues. In germline, CDR1 is SGHRS, CDR2 YFSETQ. The CDR3 bases are TGCGCCAGCAGCTTGGGCCAGGGGGAAGCTTTCTTT. Translated: CASSLGQGEAFF.

The CDR3 region is CASSYSTTSSYNEQFF. CDR3 nucleotides: TGTGCCAGCAGTTACTCGACTACAAGCTCCTACAATGAGCAGTTCTTC. The rearrangement links TRBV6-5 to TRBJ2-1; D is perhaps TRBD2 (5 bases). Germline loops: CDR1 MNHEY, CDR2 SVGAGI. V was trimmed by 0 bases and J by 0 bases, leaving 9 bases between them. The CDR3 sequence is 16 residues long.

This sequence joins TRBV7-3 and TRBJ2-3; weak D call: TRBD2 (5 bases). Germline CDR1 is SGHTA and CDR2 is FQGTGA. V was clipped by 3 bases and J by 2 bases, with 12 bases between them. The CDR3 is made up of 15 amino acids. CDR3 residues: CASSLRGSLTDTQYF. The CDR3 DNA is TGTGCCAGCAGCTTGAGAGGGAGTCTCACAGATACGCAGTATTTT.

The rearrangement joins TRBV29-1 to TRBJ2-1; 10 positions agree with TRBD2. Trimming at V came to 8 bases and at J to 7 bases, leaving 14 bases not matched to a gene. Per the germline V gene, CDR1 is SQVTM and CDR2 is ANQGSEA. This CDR3 spans 15 amino acids. The CDR3: CSFEASGRVGNEQFF. The CDR3 nucleotides are TGCAGCTTCGAAGCGAGCGGGAGGGTTGGAAATGAGCAGTTCTTC.

The chain joins TRBV30 to TRBJ2-1; 8 bases are a match to TRBD2. The V and J ends lost 0 bases and 8 bases, in that order; junction bases with no gene match: 9. The CDR3 sequence is 15 residues long. The germline CDR1 and CDR2 sequences are GTSNPN and SVGIG (reference sequence). The CDR3 is CAWSVSGRVGDEQFF. CDR3 sequence (DNA): TGTGCCTGGAGTGTGAGCGGGAGAGTGGGCGATGAGCAGTTCTTC. The whole variable domain, filled in from reference TRBV30 and TRBJ2-1, reads SQTIHQWPATLVQPVGSPLSLECTVEGTSNPNLYWYRQAAGRGLQLLFYSVGIGQISSEVPQNLSASRPQDRQFILSSKKLLLSDSGFYLCAWSVSGRVGDEQFFGPGTRLTVL.

This clone showed up just a few times. V is TRBV9 and J is TRBJ2-3, with D maybe TRBD1 (5 bases). V lost 4 bases to trimming and J lost 1 base, with 7 bases between them. CDR1 is SGDLS and CDR2 is YYNGEE in the germline V gene. CDR3 length: 13 amino acids. Written as DNA, the CDR3 is TGTGCCAGCAGCCCCAGGGGCACAGATACGCAGTATTTT. As protein: CASSPRGTDTQYF.

The chain joins TRBV7-9 to TRBJ1-2; 8 bases are a match to TRBD1. This CDR3 is built from 15 residues. Trimming removed 5 bases from V and 6 bases from J; junction bases left unmatched: 11. Germline CDR1 and CDR2: SEHNR and FQNEAQ (reference sequence). In DNA, the CDR3 is TGTGCCAGCAGCGCTTCACAGGGGGGAGTTGATGGCTACACCTTC. Its protein product is CASSASQGGVDGYTF.

The chain joins TRBV29-1 to TRBJ2-7; TRBD2 agrees at 9 bases. CDR1 and CDR2 (germline): SQVTM, ANQGSEA. This CDR3 has 14 residues. The V segment lost 1 base and the J segment 9 bases; nucleotides outside the gene matches: 10. As DNA, the CDR3 is TGCAGCGTTGAAGGGGTTAGCGGGAGAACCGTGCAGTACTTC. This encodes CSVEGVSGRTVQYF.

This clone occurred a few times. The genes are TRBV29-1 and TRBJ1-2; maybe TRBD1 (5 bases). The CDR3 runs 12 residues. CDR1 SQVTM and CDR2 ANQGSEA come from the germline V gene. V lost 6 bases, J lost 7 bases, and 15 bases lay in between. The CDR3 nucleotides are TGCAGCGTCATCGAGGGGATGGGTGGCTACACCTTC. This encodes CSVIEGMGGYTF.

The rearrangement joins TRBV27 to TRBJ1-2; TRBD1 agrees at 7 bases. The trim removed 6 bases at V and 7 bases at J, leaving 11 bases unmatched. Germline loops: CDR1 MNHEY, CDR2 SMNVEV (reference sequence). The CDR3 is made up of 14 amino acids. In DNA, the CDR3 is TGTGCCAGCAGAATCTCTGAGCAGGGGGTTGGCTACACCTTC. Translation gives CASRISEQGVGYTF.